Sequencing of this T cell receptor beta chain was carried out in a study of T cells expressing NK-cell markers. Overall study context: The authors sequenced eight donors, of whom seven were HCMV-seropositive and one was seronegative. Notes on the study in general: These clonotypes additionally ranked first within the CD3+CD56-NKG2C+ fraction of several donors. Five or six donors showed dominant NKG2C+ clonotypes comprising about 1.0-7.5% of their CD8+ T cells.

In the case of this clonotype: No antigen is known for it.

CDR1 is WNHNN and CDR2 is SYGVQD in the germline V gene (reference sequence). The CDR3 loop spans 14 amino acids. Template switching by 5'RACE with UMIs generated the TCR beta cDNA. No DNA is given; TCRdb re-called the 5' RACE reads and lists each CDR3 protein once. This sample's table has around 470,000 distinct CDR3 sequences. The TCR originated in a woman in her fifties or sixties in good health. The chain uses TRBV10-1 and TRBJ2-2; TCRdb's D call, TRBD2, is unchecked because there is no DNA. The specimen was blood T cells: a sorted CD56 or NKG2C T cell subset, CD4+ or CD8+ T cells, or bulk PBMC T cells (not recorded which). CDR3 amino acids: CASSRLPGARELFF.